This T cell receptor (beta chain) is from a study of blood T cell repertoires in COVID-19. Overall study: T cells, B-cell-depleted T cells, or PBMCs supplied cDNA or gDNA.

This table comes from immunoSEQ multiplex PCR, and its TCRdb copy is limited to in-frame clones, with some not included. The sample records roughly 200,000 clones, 86% being singletons. Participants came from fewer than 25 US areas, aged about 18 to 95 years. The CDR3 extends over 15 amino acids. Trimming cost V 4 bases and J 6 bases, with 16 bases left between them. Per germline, CDR1 MDHEN and CDR2 SYDVKM. This chain connects TRBV28 to TRBJ1-5, with D maybe TRBD1 (6 bases). The material sequenced was PBMCs or T cells enriched from blood (not recorded which). The sequence came from a woman aged 25 to 39 who had recovered from COVID-19. As DNA, the CDR3 is TGTGCCAGCAGTTCTCAACAGGGCTTTATTCAGCCCCAGCATTTT. Translating it yields CASSSQQGFIQPQHF.